The clone carrying this T cell receptor beta chain was observed a handful of times. A read error may explain this, as a much larger clone is one base away. The germline gives CDR1 SGHDT, CDR2 YYEEEE. There are 11 residues in the CDR3. Trimming took 6 bases from V and 7 from J, leaving 10 bases between them. TCR beta libraries were built from RNA through three nested multiplex PCR rounds using modified ARM-PCR. A C-beta primer primed TCRB cDNA from about 500 ng RNA. MiXCR, applied by TCRdb to the multiplex PCR reads, yields one record per CDR3 protein. Among tens of thousands of distinct CDR3 sequences listed, roughly 64% were seen once. These data are taken from a study of tumor-infiltrating lymphocytes in glioblastoma multiforme.

The sample consisted of brain tumor tissue. The V call is TRBV5-6, the J call TRBJ2-5; the D gene could be TRBD1 or TRBD2 (5 bases each). The sequence was collected from a male donor with glioblastoma. CDR3 sequence: CASNRGGTQYF. The CDR3 nucleotides read TGTGCCAGCAACCGTGGGGGGACCCAGTACTTC.